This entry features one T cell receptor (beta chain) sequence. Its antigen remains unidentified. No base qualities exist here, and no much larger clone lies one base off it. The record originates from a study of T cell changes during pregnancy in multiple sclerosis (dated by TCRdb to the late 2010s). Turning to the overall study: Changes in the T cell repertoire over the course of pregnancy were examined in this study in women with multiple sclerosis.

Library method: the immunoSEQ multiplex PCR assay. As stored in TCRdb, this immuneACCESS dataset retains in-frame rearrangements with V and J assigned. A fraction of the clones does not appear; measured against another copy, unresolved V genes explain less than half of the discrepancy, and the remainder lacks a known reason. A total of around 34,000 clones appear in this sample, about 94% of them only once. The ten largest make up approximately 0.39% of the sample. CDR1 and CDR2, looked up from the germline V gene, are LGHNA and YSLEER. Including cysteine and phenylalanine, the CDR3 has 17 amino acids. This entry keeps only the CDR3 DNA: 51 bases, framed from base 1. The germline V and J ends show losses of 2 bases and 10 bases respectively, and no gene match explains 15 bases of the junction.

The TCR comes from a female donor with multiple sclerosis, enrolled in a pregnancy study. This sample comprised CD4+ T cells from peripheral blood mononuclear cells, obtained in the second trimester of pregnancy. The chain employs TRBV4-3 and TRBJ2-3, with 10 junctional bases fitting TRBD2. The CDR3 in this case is CASSQFIAGGLSSPQYF. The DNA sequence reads TGCGCCAGCAGCCAATTTATAGCGGGGGGTCTGTCTTCTCCGCAGTATTTT.